This entry lists 26 T cell receptor beta chains sequenced from one sample in a study of CD8+CD57+ T cells in acquired aplastic anemia. It was genomic DNA that served as the template for profiling TCR beta VDJ and CDR3. TCRdb reprocessed the reads via MiXCR and lists one record per CDR3 protein. Among 100,000 to 150,000 distinct CDR3 sequences listed, about 40% were seen once. Whoever was chosen for sequencing had shown CD8+CD57+ cell expansion by flow cytometry. Sequences were obtained from sorted CD4+, CD8+, or CD8+CD57+ T cells (not recorded which) from PBMCs. These receptors came from a human donor with aplastic anemia.

Comments on this clonotype: A much larger clone sits a single nucleotide away, making a read error possible. The chain uses TRBV7-2 and TRBJ1-1; no definite D call. The germline CDR1 and CDR2 sequences are SGHTA and FQGNSA. Trimming shortened V by 3 bases and J by 8 bases, and 7 bases separated the two germline ends. CDR3 length equals 11 residues. CDR3 DNA sequence: TGTGCCAGCAGCTTGAAGAGGGAAGCTTTCTTT. Its protein is CASSLKREAFF.

This clonotype was picked up many times. The genes are TRBV10-1 and TRBJ2-1; D remains ambiguous. Germline CDR1 and CDR2: WNHNN and SYGVQD (reference sequence). V was trimmed by 0 bases and J by 6 bases, leaving 12 bases between them. The CDR3 covers 15 residues. This CDR3 is CASSESGPPRNEQFF. For the CDR3, the DNA is TGCGCCAGCAGTGAGTCAGGACCCCCTCGCAATGAGCAGTTCTTC.

This clonotype was counted at least ten times. The chain recombines TRBV6-5 with TRBJ1-1; TRBD1 might be the D (6 bases). This CDR3 is built from 13 residues. Per germline, CDR1 MNHEY and CDR2 SVGAGI. Trimming left V 6 bases short and J 4 bases short, with 12 bases between. The CDR3 spells CASRQGSGTEAFF. The CDR3, as DNA: TGTGCCAGCAGGCAGGGGAGTGGCACTGAAGCTTTCTTT.

The J gene is TRBJ2-1, the V gene TRBV15; TRBD1 might be the D (6 bases). V shed 0 bases and J shed 9 bases, with 12 bases lying between them. CDR3 size: 14 residues. Germline V gene lookup returns CDR1 LNHNV and CDR2 YYDKDF (reference sequence). The CDR3 loop reads CATSRDRGIREQFF. CDR3 nucleotides: TGTGCCACCAGCAGAGACAGGGGTATTCGTGAGCAGTTCTTC.

CDR3 coding DNA: TGCGCCAGCAGCTCACCCCTCCACTTT. Translation: CASSSPLHF. The genes are TRBV5-1 and TRBJ1-6; D ambiguous. Germline V CDR1 and CDR2: SGHRS, YFSETQ. This CDR3 comprises 9 residues. Between the trimmed V and J ends, which lost 3 bases and 11 bases, there was a span of 0 bases.

Many counts were recorded for this clonotype. The chain's CDR3 is CSASNPSYGYTF. CDR3 bases: TGCAGTGCTAGTAATCCGTCGTATGGCTACACCTTC. V gene TRBV20-1 combines with J gene TRBJ1-2; D remains ambiguous. The CDR3 consists of 12 residues. In germline, CDR1 is DFQATT, CDR2 SNEGSKA (reference sequence). V was pared by 3 bases and J by 5 bases, with 10 bases between.

This clonotype was seen at least ten times. The V and J genes are TRBV20-1 and TRBJ1-3; tentative D call: TRBD1 (5 bases). The CDR3 is made up of 15 amino acids. V lost 0 bases and J lost 0, with 9 bases in between. Germline values: CDR1 DFQATT, CDR2 SNEGSKA (reference sequence). Here the CDR3 reads CSARDRTNSGNTIYF. The CDR3 DNA reads TGCAGTGCTAGAGATCGGACAAACTCTGGAAACACCATATATTTT.

This clonotype has just a few counts. V usage is TRBV4-3 and J usage is TRBJ1-1, with D hard to call. The CDR3 extends over 15 amino acids. Germline values: CDR1 LGHNA, CDR2 YSLEER. The V end was cut by 0 bases, the J end by 5 bases, with 13 bases between. The CDR3 sequence is CASSQDYPRGTEAFF. In DNA, the CDR3 is TGCGCCAGCAGCCAAGATTATCCTCGGGGAACTGAAGCTTTCTTT.

This clonotype was observed at least ten times. The rearrangement links TRBV14 to TRBJ2-3; weak D call: TRBD2 (7 bases). CDR1 SGHDN and CDR2 FVKESK come from the germline V gene. Trimming stripped 4 bases from V and 6 bases from J, with 17 bases between. The CDR3 has 15 residues. For the CDR3, the DNA is TGTGCCAGCAGCCGGGGGGCGGGGGAGGAGGATACGCAGTATTTT. Protein product: CASSRGAGEEDTQYF.

In this sample, this clonotype turned up a few times. V and J are TRBV9 and TRBJ2-3; possibly TRBD1 for D (5 bases). Germline V CDR1 and CDR2: SGDLS, YYNGEE. The CDR3 has 16 amino acids. Between the trimmed V and J ends, which lost 2 bases and 0 bases, there was a span of 13 bases. In nucleotides, the CDR3 is TGTGCCAGCAGCGTCTCGTTGGGGCTAAGCACAGATACGCAGTATTTT. Encoded protein: CASSVSLGLSTDTQYF.

This clonotype was seen many times. The chain joins TRBV11-1 to TRBJ2-3; D unresolved. Germline values: CDR1 SGHAT, CDR2 FQDESV (reference sequence). Between the trimmed V and J ends, which lost 6 bases and 0 bases, there was a span of 25 bases. The CDR3 covers 19 residues. The CDR3 is CASRRDGTRVLSSTDTQYF. DNA of the CDR3: TGTGCCAGCAGACGTGACGGTACGAGAGTCCTTTCTAGCACAGATACGCAGTATTTT. Based on the CDR3 plus reference TRBV11-1 and TRBJ2-3, the full variable domain is EAEVAQSPRYKITEKSQAVAFWCDPISGHATLYWYRQILGQGPELLVQFQDESVVDDSQLPKDRFSAERLKGVDSTLKIQPAELGDSAMYLCASRRDGTRVLSSTDTQYFGPGTRLTVL.

The J gene is TRBJ1-6, the V gene TRBV10-2; 9 bases match TRBD1. The CDR3 covers 15 residues. V shed 8 bases, J shed 13 bases, and the junction held 15 bases outside the gene matches. Germline lookup yields CDR1 WSHSY and CDR2 SAAADI. For the CDR3, the DNA is TGCGCCAGCGCAACCCCAACAGGGGGCGAGGGTCCCCTCCACTTT. This translates into CASATPTGGEGPLHF.

There are many counts of this clonotype. V gene TRBV7-8 combines with J gene TRBJ2-7, with a tentative D call TRBD1 (6 bases). Germline CDR1 reads SGHVS; CDR2 reads FQNEAQ. This CDR3 comprises 13 residues. V was cut by 5 bases and J by 5 bases, with 13 bases left in between. The CDR3 protein is CASSPGQFHEQYF. The CDR3 DNA reads as TGTGCCAGCAGCCCCGGACAGTTCCACGAGCAGTACTTC.

This clonotype was counted many times. The chain recombines TRBV10-2 with TRBJ1-3; D gene uncertain. This CDR3 has 13 amino acids. CDR1 is WSHSY, CDR2 SAAADI, per germline. V lost 4 bases and J lost 0, with 4 bases in between. CDR3 in DNA: TGCGCCAGCAGTGCAAACTCTGGAAACACCATATATTTT. As protein: CASSANSGNTIYF.

This clonotype occurred many times. The chain combines TRBV2 with TRBJ1-2; D gene ambiguous. V was clipped by 9 bases and J by 0 bases, with 11 bases between them. Germline CDR1 reads SNHLY; CDR2 reads FYNNEI. This CDR3 region has 13 residues. CDR3 nucleotide sequence: TGTGCCAGGTTGAAAGGGACTAACTATGGCTACACCTTC. This encodes CARLKGTNYGYTF.

CDR3: CASSLVLNYGYTF. The CDR3 DNA reads TGTGCCAGCAGCTTGGTTTTGAACTATGGCTACACCTTC. The chain couples TRBV5-5 to TRBJ1-2, with D unresolved. V was clipped by 0 bases and J by 2 bases, with 5 bases between them. The germline V gene has CDR1 SGHKS and CDR2 YYEKEE (reference sequence). This CDR3 contains 13 residues.

This clonotype was observed many times. CDR3 loop: CASSPNPYGYTF. CDR3 sequence (DNA): TGTGCCAGCAGCCCGAATCCCTATGGCTACACCTTC. This chain connects TRBV3-1 to TRBJ1-2; D unresolved. Trimming took 4 bases from V and 4 from J, leaving 7 bases between them. The length of the CDR3 is 12 residues. Germline assignment: CDR1 LGHDT and CDR2 YNNKEL (reference sequence).

About this clonotype itself: One end of the junction is discordant with germline, which a read error may explain. V usage is TRBV19 and J usage is TRBJ2-1, with 9 bases identical to TRBD2. The germline V gene has CDR1 LNHDA and CDR2 SQIVND (reference sequence). CDR3 length: 19 amino acids. The CDR3 DNA follows: TGTGCCAGTAGTATAGTTGAGCGGGGGGATAAAAGCTCCTATAATGAGCAGTTCTTC. Translation: CASSIVERGDKSSYNEQFF.

This chain uses TRBV10-3 with TRBJ2-7, with 9 bases lining up with TRBD1. Germline loops: CDR1 ENHRY, CDR2 SYGVKD. There are 15 residues in the CDR3. Trimming cost V 10 bases and J 4 bases; bases outside gene matches: 14. The CDR3 DNA follows: TGTGCCACCCAGAAAAATCCGGGACAGGGATACGAGCAGTACTTC. Residues: CATQKNPGQGYEQYF.

This clonotype occurred a few times. In DNA, the CDR3 is TGTGCCAGTAGTACGCAGGGTATCTATGGCTACACCTTC. As protein: CASSTQGIYGYTF. The V call is TRBV19, the J call TRBJ1-2, with D possibly matching TRBD1 (5 bases). V lost 4 bases, J lost 4 bases, and 10 bases lay in between. The CDR3 contains 13 residues. Germline loops: CDR1 LNHDA, CDR2 SQIVND (reference sequence).

The V gene is TRBV5-1, the J gene TRBJ2-1; 9 nucleotides match TRBD2. CDR1 is SGHRS and CDR2 is YFSETQ in the germline V gene. This CDR3 has 19 residues. With V trimmed by 0 bases and J by 0 bases, 10 bases remained unmatched. CDR3: CASSLEFSGGRSSYNEQFF. CDR3 bases: TGCGCCAGCAGCTTGGAATTTAGCGGGGGCCGGAGCTCCTACAATGAGCAGTTCTTC.

This clonotype was seen at least ten times. The V gene is TRBV5-1, the J gene TRBJ2-7; 9 bases are a match to TRBD1. Germline V gene sequence: CDR1 SGHRS, CDR2 YFSETQ. V gave up 2 bases and J gave up 0 bases; unmatched junction bases: 9. This CDR3 contains 17 residues. This chain's CDR3 is CASSFKKGQGLSYEQYF. The CDR3 DNA follows: TGCGCCAGCAGCTTCAAGAAAGGACAGGGGCTCTCCTACGAGCAGTACTTC.

The J gene is TRBJ2-1, the V gene TRBV29-1; TRBD2 is a possible D gene (6 bases). V lost 1 base, J lost 7 bases, and 20 bases lay in between. Germline lookup yields CDR1 SQVTM and CDR2 ANQGSEA. This CDR3 has 16 residues. The CDR3 DNA reads TGCAGCGTTGAAGGTGTGGGAGGCTATGAGGGAAATGAGCAGTTCTTC. It codes for CSVEGVGGYEGNEQFF.

This sequence joins TRBV29-1 and TRBJ1-5, with a possible D match to TRBD1 (6 bases). Trimming left V 8 bases short and J 7 bases short, with 18 bases between. The length of the CDR3 is 13 residues. CDR1 SQVTM and CDR2 ANQGSEA come from the germline V gene. CDR3 DNA: TGCAGCCTGAGGGGCGGGGGGGGCCAGCCCCAGCATTTT. This encodes CSLRGGGGQPQHF.

The chain employs TRBV15 and TRBJ2-5, with D unclear. Trimming removed 3 bases from V and 7 bases from J, with 6 bases in between. The CDR3 totals 11 residues. Per the germline V gene, CDR1 is LNHNV and CDR2 is YYDKDF (reference sequence). CDR3 loop: CATSSGWTQYF. CDR3 nucleotide sequence: TGTGCCACCAGCAGTGGGTGGACCCAGTACTTC.

This clonotype was seen many times. The V and J genes are TRBV20-1 and TRBJ2-3, with 7 bases identical to TRBD2. Germline V CDR1 and CDR2: DFQATT, SNEGSKA (reference sequence). Trimming at V came to 4 bases and at J to 0 bases, leaving 10 bases not matched to a gene. There are 16 residues in the CDR3. The CDR3 is CSATPGGGTSTDTQYF. CDR3 DNA sequence: TGCAGTGCTACGCCGGGCGGGGGAACTAGCACAGATACGCAGTATTTT.